What follows describes a single T cell receptor (beta chain). Its antigen is as yet unknown. The data stem from a study of beta chain features in type 1 diabetes. Overall study context: Age, gender, cell numbers and subset yield matched between patients and controls. The study examined 107,917,701 sorted cells across all samples. Study observations and caveats: Among all four CD4+ subsets, Type 1 diabetes patients had TCRB CDR3s that were moderately but significantly shorter.

Between the trimmed V and J ends, which lost 6 bases and 6 bases, there was a span of 11 bases. The CDR3 runs to 12 residues. CDR1 SGHTA and CDR2 FQGNSA come from the germline V gene. Each sorted population was over 95% pure. Since all of the isolated RNA was reverse transcribed, expressed TCRB transcripts were what got sequenced. Sequenced by immunoSEQ multiplex PCR; TCRdb stores in-frame clones only, minus some. The sample includes under 400,000 clones, around an eighth of them seen just once. The origin of this receptor is a woman younger than 30 with type 1 diabetes. The chain couples TRBV7-2 to TRBJ1-2; D is possibly TRBD1 (6 bases). The specimen sequenced was naive CD4+ T cells from blood. The CDR3 loop reads CASSRGGDGYTF. Here the CDR3 DNA reads TGTGCCAGCAGTCGAGGGGGAGATGGCTACACCTTC.